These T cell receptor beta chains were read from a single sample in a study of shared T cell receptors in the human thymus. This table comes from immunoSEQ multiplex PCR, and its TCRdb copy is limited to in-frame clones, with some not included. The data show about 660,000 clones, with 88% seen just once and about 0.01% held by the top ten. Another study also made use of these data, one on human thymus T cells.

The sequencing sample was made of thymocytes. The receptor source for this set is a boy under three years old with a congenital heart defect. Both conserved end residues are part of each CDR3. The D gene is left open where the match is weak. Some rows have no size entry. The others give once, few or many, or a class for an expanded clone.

TGTGCCAGTAGTCGTGGACAGGTCTGGGGGGAGACCCAGTACTTC | CASSRGQVWGETQYF | - | TRBV19 | 15 | TRBD1 | TRBJ2-5
TGTGCCAGCACCCGGACAGGGGGGATCCGAGGCCATGAGCAGTTCTTC | CASTRTGGIRGHEQFF | once | TRBV28 | 16 | TRBD1 | TRBJ2-1
TGTGCCAGCAGTTCGTCCGGGACTAGCGGATACAATGAGCAGTTCTTC | CASSSSGTSGYNEQFF | - | TRBV7-2 | 16 | TRBD2 | TRBJ2-1
TGTGCCAGCAGTCAGAAATTTTGGTATCCCGAGACCCAGTACTTC | CASSQKFWYPETQYF | - | TRBV6-5 | 15 | - | TRBJ2-5
TGTGCCAGCAGCCAGACAGTTCATTACGAGCAGTACTTC | CASSQTVHYEQYF | - | TRBV6-1 | 13 | - | TRBJ2-7
TGTGCCAGCAGTTACAGACCGACCTCCTACGAGCAGTACTTC | CASSYRPTSYEQYF | - | TRBV28 | 14 | - | TRBJ2-7
TGCGCCAGCAGCCAACCCATAACAGGAAACACCATATATTTT | CASSQPITGNTIYF | - | TRBV4-1 | 14 | - | TRBJ1-3
TGTGCCAGCAGCTTAGTAGGGGCCAGCGCCAAAAACATTCAGTACTTC | CASSLVGASAKNIQYF | once | TRBV7-9 | 16 | - | TRBJ2-4
TGTGCCAGCAGCCAAGATCGGGGGAACACCGGGGAGCTGTTTTTT | CASSQDRGNTGELFF | - | TRBV4-2 | 15 | - | TRBJ2-2
TGTGCCAGTAGTCCGCCGGGACAGGGACCCTACGAGCAGTACTTC | CASSPPGQGPYEQYF | - | TRBV19 | 15 | TRBD1 | TRBJ2-7
TGCAGCGTTGTAAAGAGGGGGGACAGGGGGCTCGATGAGCAGTTCTTC | CSVVKRGDRGLDEQFF | once | TRBV29-1 | 16 | TRBD1 | TRBJ2-1
TGTGCCAGTAGTATAGAGGGCCGATACAATGAGCAGTTCTTC | CASSIEGRYNEQFF | - | TRBV19 | 14 | - | TRBJ2-1
TGTGCCAGCAGCCGGGACAGGGACCATGAGCAGTTCTTC | CASSRDRDHEQFF | - | TRBV5-6 | 13 | TRBD1 | TRBJ2-1
TGTGCCAGCAGCCATACAGCACTAGCGGGGAACTACGAGCAGTACTTC | CASSHTALAGNYEQYF | - | TRBV21-1 | 16 | - | TRBJ2-7
TGTGCTAGTGGTGGCGACAGGAACACTGAAGCTTTCTTT | CASGGDRNTEAFF | - | TRBV12-5 | 13 | - | TRBJ1-1
TGTGCCAGCAGCCCCGCGGCTCACTCCGCCTACGAGCAGTACTTC | CASSPAAHSAYEQYF | - | TRBV4-2 | 15 | - | TRBJ2-7
TGCAGCGTTGTAGTTGGGGGCTATCCATACAATGAGCAGTTCTTC | CSVVVGGYPYNEQFF | - | TRBV29-1 | 15 | - | TRBJ2-1
TGTGCCAGCAGCCCCCGAGCCGGGGAGACCCAGTACTTC | CASSPRAGETQYF | - | TRBV28 | 13 | - | TRBJ2-5
TGTGCCAGCAGTTACGGCAGGGGGGCCCACACAGATACGCAGTATTTT | CASSYGRGAHTDTQYF | - | TRBV6-5 | 16 | - | TRBJ2-3
TGCGCCAGCAGCCAAGGAGGGACAGGGGCTGGGGCCAACGTCCTGACTTTC | CASSQGGTGAGANVLTF | - | TRBV4-3 | 17 | TRBD1 | TRBJ2-6
TGTGCCACCAGCGGGAACGGTACAGATACGCAGTATTTT | CATSGNGTDTQYF | - | TRBV19 | 13 | TRBD2 | TRBJ2-3
TGTGCCAGCAGCGGCGGGGGACTAGCGGGTCGAGATACGCAGTATTTT | CASSGGGLAGRDTQYF | - | TRBV5-6 | 16 | TRBD2 | TRBJ2-3
TGCGCCAGCAGCCAAGGGCCAGGACTAGCCGTGAACACCGGGGAGCTGTTTTTT | CASSQGPGLAVNTGELFF | - | TRBV4-3 | 18 | TRBD2 | TRBJ2-2
TGTGCCAGTAACAGTAGCAATCAGCCCCAGCATTTT | CASNSSNQPQHF | - | TRBV19 | 12 | - | TRBJ1-5
TGTGCCAGCAGCCTACAGGGCCCCCTCCACTCTGGGGCCAACGTCCTGACTTTC | CASSLQGPLHSGANVLTF | - | TRBV27 | 18 | - | TRBJ2-6
TGTGCCAGCAGTTTAACGGAGCCAACCTACGAGCAGTACTTC | CASSLTEPTYEQYF | - | TRBV28 | 14 | - | TRBJ2-7
TGCGCCAGCAGCCAGACTAGCGGGACAGGGGGCCAGGGAAATGAGCAGTTCTTC | CASSQTSGTGGQGNEQFF | - | TRBV4-1 | 18 | - | TRBJ2-1
TGTGCCAGCAGCCCCCGGACAGGGGACTATGGCTACACCTTC | CASSPRTGDYGYTF | - | TRBV5-4 | 14 | TRBD1 | TRBJ1-2
TGTGCCAGCAGTTATGTCGCTCGGGAGCGGGAGACCCAGTACTTC | CASSYVARERETQYF | - | TRBV6-5 | 15 | - | TRBJ2-5
TGTGCCAGCAGCGCGGGTAGCTCACCCCCTTCGAATCAGCCCCAGCATTTT | CASSAGSSPPSNQPQHF | - | TRBV11-2 | 17 | - | TRBJ1-5
TGTGCCAGCAGTTTGTCACAGGGGGCGGATGAAAAACTGTTTTTT | CASSLSQGADEKLFF | - | TRBV28 | 15 | TRBD1 | TRBJ1-4
TGCGCCAGCAGTCCTCACCCATCTAGCGGGGCCTACGAGCAGTACTTC | CASSPHPSSGAYEQYF | - | TRBV5-1 | 16 | TRBD2 | TRBJ2-7
TGCAGCGTTGCTAGCGAATCCTACGAGCAGTACTTC | CSVASESYEQYF | - | TRBV29-1 | 12 | - | TRBJ2-7
TGCGCCAGCAGCTCGCCCCGACACCGGGAGACCCAGTACTTC | CASSSPRHRETQYF | - | TRBV5-1 | 14 | - | TRBJ2-5
TGTGCCAGCAGCTTGGCGGCGGGACAGGGAATCAAGCCGCAAGAGACCCAGTACTTC | CASSLAAGQGIKPQETQYF | - | TRBV5-6 | 19 | TRBD1 | TRBJ2-5
TGTGCCAGCAGCCAAGACACAGCGAACACCGGGGAGCTGTTTTTT | CASSQDTANTGELFF | - | TRBV14 | 15 | - | TRBJ2-2
TGCGCCAGCAGCTTGGTAGGGGAACAAGAGACCCAGTACTTC | CASSLVGEQETQYF | - | TRBV5-1 | 14 | - | TRBJ2-5
TGTGCCAGCAGCTCCGCCGCCGCGGGCCCCGGGGACTATGGCTACACCTTC | CASSSAAAGPGDYGYTF | - | TRBV5-6 | 17 | - | TRBJ1-2
TGTGCCAGCAGCGGGGACAGGGGCTATGGCTACCCCTTC | CASSGDRGYGYPF | - | TRBV2 | 13 | TRBD1 | TRBJ1-2
TGCGCCAGCAGTGAGCGGCGGTCCTCTGGAAACACCATATATTTT | CASSERRSSGNTIYF | - | TRBV10-1 | 15 | - | TRBJ1-3
TGTGCCAGCAGCCGCCGCAGACCAGACAGGGGGTCGGGGAATGAGCAGTTCTTC | CASSRRRPDRGSGNEQFF | - | TRBV14 | 18 | TRBD1 | TRBJ2-1
TGTGCCAGCAGCTTAGTCGCGGGTCCTCTTGCAACTAATGAAAAACTGTTTTTT | CASSLVAGPLATNEKLFF | - | TRBV7-9 | 18 | - | TRBJ1-4
TGTGCCAGCAGCTTAGTTACTAGCGGGAGGGCGAACACCGGGGAGCTGTTTTTT | CASSLVTSGRANTGELFF | once | TRBV7-9 | 18 | TRBD2 | TRBJ2-2
TGTGCCAGCAGCCAACATACCCTCGGACTAGCGGGAGGGGATACGCAGTATTTT | CASSQHTLGLAGGDTQYF | - | TRBV7-2 | 18 | TRBD2 | TRBJ2-3
TGTGCCAGCAAACTTCCGCCCTGCCGGGACAGGGGCTTCGATACTCAGCCCCAGCATTTT | CASKLPPCRDRGFDTQPQHF | - | TRBV28 | 20 | TRBD1 | TRBJ1-5
TGTGCCAGCAGCCTCCGACTCCCCAGGGGGACTGAAGCTTTCTTT | CASSLRLPRGTEAFF | - | TRBV14 | 15 | TRBD1 | TRBJ1-1
TGTGCCAGCAGCTCGGGATTAACAGGGGCGGAGACCCAGTACTTC | CASSSGLTGAETQYF | - | TRBV7-2 | 15 | TRBD1 | TRBJ2-5
TGTGCTAGTGGTCCTACAGGGCTTCCCTTCTTC | CASGPTGLPFF | - | TRBV12-5 | 11 | - | TRBJ2-1
TGTGCCAGCAGTCCCGGACTAGGGGCAAGGGAGCAGTTCTTC | CASSPGLGAREQFF | - | TRBV28 | 14 | TRBD2 | TRBJ2-1
TGCGCCAGCAGCGCCCACAACAAAAACATTCAGTACTTC | CASSAHNKNIQYF | - | TRBV5-1 | 13 | - | TRBJ2-4
TGTGCCAGCAGTTACGGTAAGCTAGCGGGAGGGCTTTTGAGCGGGGAGCTGTTTTTT | CASSYGKLAGGLLSGELFF | - | TRBV6-8 | 19 | TRBD2 | TRBJ2-2
TGCGCCAGCAGCTTGGTCGGGGGACAGGGTGACTACGAGCAGTACTTC | CASSLVGGQGDYEQYF | - | TRBV5-1 | 16 | TRBD1 | TRBJ2-7
TGTGCCAGCAGCCTCCAACATCGGGACTTCGACAATGAGCAGTTCTTC | CASSLQHRDFDNEQFF | once | TRBV4-2 | 16 | - | TRBJ2-1
TGTGCCAGCAGCTTAGTTAGCGGGAGCGCCGGGGAGCTGTTTTTT | CASSLVSGSAGELFF | once | TRBV7-9 | 15 | TRBD2 | TRBJ2-2
TGTGCCACCAGCAGGGCCGAAATAGCGGGGAACAATGAGCAGTTCTTC | CATSRAEIAGNNEQFF | - | TRBV15 | 16 | TRBD2 | TRBJ2-1